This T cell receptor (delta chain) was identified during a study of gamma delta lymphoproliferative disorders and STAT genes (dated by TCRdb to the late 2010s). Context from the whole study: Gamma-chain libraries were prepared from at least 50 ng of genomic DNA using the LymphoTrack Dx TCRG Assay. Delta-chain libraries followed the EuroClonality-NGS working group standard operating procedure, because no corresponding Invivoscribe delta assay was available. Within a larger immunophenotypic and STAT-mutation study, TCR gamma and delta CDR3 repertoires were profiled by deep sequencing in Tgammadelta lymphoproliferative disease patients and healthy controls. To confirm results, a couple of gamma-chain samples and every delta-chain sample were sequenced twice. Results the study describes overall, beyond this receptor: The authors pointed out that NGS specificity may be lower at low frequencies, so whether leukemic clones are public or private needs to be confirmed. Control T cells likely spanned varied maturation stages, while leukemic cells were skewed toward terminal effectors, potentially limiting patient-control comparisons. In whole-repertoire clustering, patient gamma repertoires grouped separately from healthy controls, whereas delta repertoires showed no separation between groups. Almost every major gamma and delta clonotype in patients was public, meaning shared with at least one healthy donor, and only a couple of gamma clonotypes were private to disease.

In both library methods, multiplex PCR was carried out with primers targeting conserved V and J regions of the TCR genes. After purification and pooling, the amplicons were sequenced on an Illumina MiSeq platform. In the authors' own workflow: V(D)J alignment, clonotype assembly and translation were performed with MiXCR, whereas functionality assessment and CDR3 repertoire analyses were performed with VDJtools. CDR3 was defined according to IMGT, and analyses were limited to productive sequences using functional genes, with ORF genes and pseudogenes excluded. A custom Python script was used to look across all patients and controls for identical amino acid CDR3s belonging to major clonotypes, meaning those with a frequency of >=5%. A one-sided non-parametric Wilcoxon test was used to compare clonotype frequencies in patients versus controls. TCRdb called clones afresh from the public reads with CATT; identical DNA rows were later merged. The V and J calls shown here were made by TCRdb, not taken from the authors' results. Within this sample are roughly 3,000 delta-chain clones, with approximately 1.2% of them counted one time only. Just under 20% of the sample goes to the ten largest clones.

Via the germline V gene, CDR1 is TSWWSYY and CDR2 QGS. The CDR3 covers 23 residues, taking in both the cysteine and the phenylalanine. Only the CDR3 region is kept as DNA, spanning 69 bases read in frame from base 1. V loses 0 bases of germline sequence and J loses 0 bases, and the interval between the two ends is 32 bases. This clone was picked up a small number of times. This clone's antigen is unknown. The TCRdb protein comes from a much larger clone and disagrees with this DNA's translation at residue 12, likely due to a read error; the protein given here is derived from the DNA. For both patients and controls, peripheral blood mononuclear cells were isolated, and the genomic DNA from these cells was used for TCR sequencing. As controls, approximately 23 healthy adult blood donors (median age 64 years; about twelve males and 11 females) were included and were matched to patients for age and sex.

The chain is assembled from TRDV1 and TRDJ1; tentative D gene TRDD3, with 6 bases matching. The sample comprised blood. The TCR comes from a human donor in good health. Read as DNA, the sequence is TGTGCTCTTGGGGAACTAGTGCCCTACAACTGGGAGACTCATTATACCGACACCGATAAACTCATCTTT. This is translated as CALGELVPYNWETHYTDTDKLIF.